The entry below describes one T cell receptor (beta chain). What it binds is unknown. By 5'RACE template switching, TCR cDNA was produced, with a universal primer site and UMIs added in the process. TCRdb reprocessed the 5' RACE reads with MiXCR, giving one entry per CDR3 protein. There are approximately 550,000 distinct CDR3 sequences in the sample; about 14% occur only once, and about 14% lies in the top ten. The CDR3 sequence is 16 residues long. Germline lookup yields CDR1 MNHEY and CDR2 SVGEGT. The ends were cut back, 0 bases at V and 0 bases at J, with 11 bases in the middle. This sample was included in a study of T cells after yellow fever vaccination. Study conclusions and caveats: In post-booster samples, most primary-vaccination clones reappeared (about 95% CD4, roughly 89% CD8).

The chain employs TRBV6-2 or TRBV6-3 and TRBJ1-1, with D maybe TRBD1 (5 bases). The origin of this receptor is a man aged 30 to 39 who received the YFV17D yellow fever vaccine. This specimen consisted of PBMCs, obtained on the day of the yellow fever booster vaccination. CDR3 coding DNA: TGTGCCAGCAGTTACTCGGGACGGGTAATGAACACTGAAGCTTTCTTT. This translates into CASSYSGRVMNTEAFF.